Presented here are 10 T cell receptor beta chains from one specimen sequenced in a study of cytomegalovirus exposure and HLA in healthy donors. Both 60 Vbeta primers and 13 Jbeta primers went into the PCR. Clones were sequenced by immunoSEQ multiplex PCR, and TCRdb holds only the in-frame ones, with some missing. The sample consists of more than 95,000 clones, roughly four fifths of them appearing once. Sequenced sample: PBMCs. The receptors come from a woman aged 60-70 years in good health and CMV-seropositive.

The chain links TRBV9 to TRBJ1-1; D not certain. The CDR3 has 14 residues. Germline V gives CDR1 SGDLS, CDR2 YYNGEE. V lost 2 bases to trimming and J lost 2 bases, with 10 bases between them. The CDR3, as DNA: TGTGCCAGCAGCGTTTTTTTCACTAACACTGAAGCTTTCTTT. This codes for CASSVFFTNTEAFF.

The chain joins TRBV9 to TRBJ2-7; 8 bases are a match to TRBD2. CDR3 length: 14 amino acids. Germline V gene lookup returns CDR1 SGDLS and CDR2 YYNGEE. V gave up 0 bases and J gave up 6 bases; unmatched junction bases: 5. The DNA for the CDR3 is TGTGCCAGCAGCGTAGTTGCGGGGGGCGGCGAGCAGTACTTC. Amino acids: CASSVVAGGGEQYF.

The rearrangement joins TRBV25-1 to TRBJ1-2; D unresolved. The CDR3 consists of 15 residues. Germline values: CDR1 MGHDK, CDR2 SYGVNS. The V gene lost 1 base and the J gene lost 2 bases, with 11 bases spanning the gap. DNA of the CDR3: TGTGCCAGCAGTGAATTCGGCCAGGTCAACTATGGCTACACCTTC. Protein: CASSEFGQVNYGYTF.

The V and J genes are TRBV4-3 and TRBJ1-1; TRBD1 aligns across 7 bases. The CDR3 sequence is 14 residues long. J was trimmed by 3 bases and V by 2 bases; bases with no gene match: 3. Per the germline V gene, CDR1 is LGHNA and CDR2 is YSLEER. The chain's CDR3 is CASSQRGLDTEAFF. The CDR3 DNA follows: TGCGCCAGCAGCCAAAGGGGGCTGGACACTGAAGCTTTCTTT.

The chain is built from TRBV30 and TRBJ1-5, with 9 bases matching TRBD1. The CDR3 runs to 15 residues. J lost 5 bases, V lost 2 bases, and 7 bases had no gene match. From germline, CDR1 is GTSNPN and CDR2 SVGIG (reference sequence). The CDR3 region has the DNA TGTGCCTGGAGTACCGGGACAGGGTGGGATCAGCCCCAGCATTTT. As protein: CAWSTGTGWDQPQHF.

The rearrangement joins TRBV9 to TRBJ2-3; D gene uncertain. Trimming took off 0 bases at V and 1 base at J, with 6 bases between the two ends. The CDR3 contains 14 residues. In germline, CDR1 is SGDLS, CDR2 YYNGEE. The CDR3 DNA reads TGTGCCAGCAGCGTAGCTTCCCGCACAGATACGCAGTATTTT. Its protein is CASSVASRTDTQYF.

The chain combines TRBV5-6 with TRBJ1-4; TRBD1 aligns across 9 bases. This CDR3 region has 14 residues. Germline V gene lookup returns CDR1 SGHDT and CDR2 YYEEEE. Trimming cost V 5 bases and J 7 bases; bases outside gene matches: 6. CDR3 sequence reads: CASRDTGGGEKLFF. The CDR3 DNA is TGTGCCAGCAGGGACACAGGGGGCGGTGAAAAACTGTTTTTT.

The chain links TRBV19 to TRBJ1-2; TRBD1 is a possible D gene (5 bases). Between the trimmed V and J ends, which lost 9 bases and 1 base, there was a span of 12 bases. In germline, CDR1 is LNHDA, CDR2 SQIVND (reference sequence). This CDR3 has 13 residues. CDR3 DNA: TGTGCCAGCCGCACAGGTTTTAACTATGGCTACACCTTC. Translating gives CASRTGFNYGYTF.

The chain joins TRBV6-5 to TRBJ2-1; 7 bases map to TRBD2. This CDR3 has 16 amino acids. Germline-derived CDR1 and CDR2 are MNHEY and SVGAGI. The J segment lost 7 bases and the V segment lost 0 bases, leaving 9 bases of the junction unmatched. CDR3 amino acids: CASSYSGGKGLNEQFF. CDR3 coding DNA: TGTGCCAGCAGTTACTCGGGGGGGAAAGGATTGAATGAGCAGTTCTTC.

CDR3 residues: CASSVGQGGGTYGYTF. The CDR3 DNA reads as TGTGCCAGCAGCGTAGGACAGGGGGGTGGGACCTATGGCTACACCTTC. The rearrangement uses TRBV9 and TRBJ1-2; 9 nucleotides agree with TRBD1. The junction had 7 bases not matched to a gene; V was cut back by 0 bases and J by 4 bases. This CDR3 is 16 amino acids long. CDR1 and CDR2 (germline): SGDLS, YYNGEE.